A selection of T cell receptor beta chains follows, all from one sample in a study of cytomegalovirus exposure and HLA in healthy donors. This table comes from immunoSEQ multiplex PCR, and its TCRdb copy is limited to in-frame clones, with some not included. The table records some 140,000 clones, about 66% of them present only once. The specimen was PBMCs. The receptors here all came from a human donor in good health. CDR3s include the opening cysteine and the closing phenylalanine or tryptophan. A D gene is named only where the DNA matches it firmly. Rows may omit the clone size; those that give it use once, few, many or a size class.

v_call	j_call	clone_size	d_call	cdr3_nt	cdr3_aa
TRBV5-1	TRBJ1-4	NA	TRBD1	TGCGCCAGCAGCTCCAGACAGGGCGCTGCTAAACTTTTTTTT	CASSSRQGAAKLFF
TRBV5-1	TRBJ2-7	few	TRBD2	TGCGCCAGCAGCTTGACTAGCGGGAGTGAGACCTACGAGCAGTACTTC	CASSLTSGSETYEQYF
TRBV6-1	TRBJ2-7	few	NA	TGTGCCAGCACCCGACAGGTGTCCTACGAGCAGTACTTC	CASTRQVSYEQYF
TRBV7-9	TRBJ2-7	NA	NA	TGTGCCAGCAGCCCGGTTAGCTACGAGCAGTACTTC	CASSPVSYEQYF
TRBV18	TRBJ2-5	NA	NA	TGTGCCAGCGTCCGCGGGGATGGGGAGACCCAGTACTTC	CASVRGDGETQYF
TRBV28	TRBJ1-5	NA	NA	TGTGCCAGCAGTCCCAGTCCTAAGGCAGGGAATGGGGATAATCAGCCCCAGCATTTT	CASSPSPKAGNGDNQPQHF
TRBV5-4	TRBJ2-5	NA	NA	TGTGCCAGCAGCTTGGTTCAGGGTCGGGAGACCCAGTACTTC	CASSLVQGRETQYF
TRBV18	TRBJ2-3	NA	NA	TGTGCCAGCTCACTACACGGTTTAGGCCAAGGGGGAGATACGCAGTATTTT	CASSLHGLGQGGDTQYF
TRBV2	TRBJ1-3	NA	NA	TGTGCCAGCAGTGAACGCGCCTCTGGAAACACCATATATTTT	CASSERASGNTIYF
TRBV19	TRBJ1-4	NA	NA	TGTGCCAGTAGTCCCCGGGACTCGACTGAAAAACTGTTTTTT	CASSPRDSTEKLFF
TRBV19	TRBJ1-5	NA	NA	TGTGCCAGTAGTATCGGGGGTGATCAGCCCCAGCATTTT	CASSIGGDQPQHF
TRBV27	TRBJ1-5	few	NA	TGTGCCAGCAGCCGGGACACCTATCAGCCCCAGCATTTT	CASSRDTYQPQHF
TRBV10-3	TRBJ1-4	few	NA	TGTGCCATCAGAGGCAGTAGCAGCGAAAAACTGTTTTTT	CAIRGSSSEKLFF
TRBV7-9	TRBJ1-5	few	NA	TGTGCCAGCAGCTTATTCGGGGACACCGCGGAGCCCCAGCATTTT	CASSLFGDTAEPQHF
TRBV6-5	TRBJ2-7	NA	TRBD2	TGTGCCAGCAGTTACTGGCGGGGGAAGTCCTACGAGCAGTACTTC	CASSYWRGKSYEQYF
TRBV2	TRBJ1-4	NA	NA	TGTGCCAGCAGTGGCCAGCAGGGAACTAATGAAAAACTGTTTTTT	CASSGQQGTNEKLFF
TRBV27	TRBJ2-7	NA	NA	TGTGCCAGCAGTCCCAGACAGTCCTCCTACGAGCAGTACTTC	CASSPRQSSYEQYF
TRBV9	TRBJ2-1	NA	NA	TGTGCCAGCACCAGCGGGAGAGGGGGCACCAATGAGCAGTTCTTC	CASTSGRGGTNEQFF
TRBV2	TRBJ1-5	few	NA	TGTGCCAGCAGTGGAGGCAGGGAACCTGGGCCCCAGCATTTT	CASSGGREPGPQHF
TRBV19	TRBJ2-1	NA	NA	TGTGCCAGTAGCAGGGGAGCGTACAATGAGCAGTTCTTC	CASSRGAYNEQFF
TRBV7-9	TRBJ2-1	few	TRBD2	TGTGCCAGCAGCACGACTAGCGGGAGGATCGGGGATTACAATGAGCAGTTCTTC	CASSTTSGRIGDYNEQFF
TRBV6-6	TRBJ2-5	NA	TRBD2	TGTGCCAGCAGCCCTGCTAGCGGCCAAGAGACCCAGTACTTC	CASSPASGQETQYF
TRBV11-2	TRBJ2-1	NA	TRBD1	TGTGCCAGCAGCTTAGCGGCCAGGGGGCTATACAATGAGCAGTTCTTC	CASSLAARGLYNEQFF
TRBV4-1	TRBJ2-3	NA	TRBD1	TGCGCCAGCAGCGATACAGGGGTGGATACGCAGTATTTT	CASSDTGVDTQYF